Here is one T cell receptor beta chain with its context. In the authors' methods: Quantification of nucleated cells was approximated via reference gene primer amplification. Method: immunoSEQ multiplex PCR; TCRdb's copy keeps in-frame clones and lacks some. V, J and clone size are those of that table, while D and trimming were read from the DNA. Counted here are just over 250,000 clones, around nine tenths occurring once; the ten biggest clones make up over 7.5%. This sample stems from a study of blood T cell repertoires in COVID-19. Study at large: There were acute and convalescent COVID-19 samples, and they came from the United States, Italy and Spain. PBMCs, B-cell-depleted T cells, or T cells were the source of the cDNA or gDNA that made up the material.

This CDR3 region has 15 residues. The V gene's germline CDR1 is SGHRS and CDR2 YFSETQ. V lost 2 bases to trimming and J lost 0 bases, with 8 bases between them. The clonotype originates from a man aged 35-49 years who had recovered from COVID-19. The chain combines TRBV5-1 with TRBJ2-2, with a possible D match to TRBD2 (5 bases). The specimen was peripheral blood. In DNA form, the CDR3 reads TGCGCCAGCAGCTTCAGCGGAACGAACACCGGGGAGCTGTTTTTT. The encoded protein is CASSFSGTNTGELFF.